This T cell receptor beta chain was sequenced during a study of blood T cell repertoires in COVID-19. Study summary: Some COVID-19 samples were acute and others convalescent; all came from the United States, Italy and Spain. The cDNA or gDNA used as material had been derived from T cells, B-cell-depleted T cells, or PBMCs.

Original processing methods: The authors estimated nucleated cell counts from reference gene primer amplification. Using immunoSEQ multiplex PCR, the repertoire was profiled, and TCRdb retains in-frame clones only, with some absent. The DNA was the basis for D and trimming; V, J and clone size are from that table. Among 240,000 or so clones listed, 88% were seen once. Sequencing was performed on peripheral blood. The clonotype originates from a woman between 25 and 40 years old with acute or convalescent COVID-19.

For the CDR3, the DNA is TGTGCCAGTAGTATAGGGGCGGGGGAGACCTACGAGCAGTACTTC. Amino acids: CASSIGAGETYEQYF. The rearrangement joins TRBV19 to TRBJ2-7; 7 bases fit TRBD2. This CDR3 is 15 amino acids long. CDR1 and CDR2 from the germline V gene are LNHDA and SQIVND (reference sequence). The V segment lost 1 base and the J segment 2 bases; nucleotides outside the gene matches: 5.